This T cell receptor beta chain was captured by sequencing in a study of cytomegalovirus exposure and HLA in healthy donors. Study background: One earlier analysis, a look at 180 million or so T cells, found approximately 120 million unique TCR beta sequences. Study-wide points: In a later analysis, specific HLA alleles were associated with 15,000 to 20,000 TCR beta sequences at a 0.05 false discovery rate. Most likely, a cluster of highly shared sequence variants arose as a sequencing artifact.

PCR employed 60 Vbeta and 13 Jbeta primers. Assay used: immunoSEQ multiplex PCR; TCRdb lists only in-frame clones, some missing. Here the sample spans under 200,000 clones, roughly four fifths being singletons. Trimming removed 2 bases from V and 7 bases from J, with 8 bases in between. CDR1 SGHTA and CDR2 FQGNSA come from the germline V gene. This CDR3 spans 12 amino acids. This clone was detected ten times or more. Its antigen remains unknown. Input material: PBMCs. This clonotype was sampled from a woman between 50 and 59 years old in good health and CMV-seropositive. The chain uses TRBV7-2 and TRBJ2-5; D is possibly TRBD2 (5 bases). CDR3 sequence reads: CASSLPRGTQYF. The CDR3 DNA follows: TGTGCCAGCAGCTTACCACGGGGGACCCAGTACTTC. Filled out from reference TRBV7-2 and TRBJ2-5, the complete variable domain reads GAGVSQSPSNKVTEKGKDVELRCDPISGHTALYWYRQSLGQGLEFLIYFQGNSAPDKSGLPSDRFSAERTGGSVSTLTIQRTQQEDSAVYLCASSLPRGTQYFGPGTRLLVL.